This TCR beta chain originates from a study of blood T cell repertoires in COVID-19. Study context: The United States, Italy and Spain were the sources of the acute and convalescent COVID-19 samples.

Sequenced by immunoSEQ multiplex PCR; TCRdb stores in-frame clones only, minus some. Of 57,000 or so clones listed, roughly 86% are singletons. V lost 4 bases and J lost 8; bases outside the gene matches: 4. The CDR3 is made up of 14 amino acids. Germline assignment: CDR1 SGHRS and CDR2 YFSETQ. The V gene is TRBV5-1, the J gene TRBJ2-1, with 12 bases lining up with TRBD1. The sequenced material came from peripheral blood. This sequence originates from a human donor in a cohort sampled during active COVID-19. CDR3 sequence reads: CASSTGTGGDEQFF. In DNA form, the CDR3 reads TGCGCCAGCAGCACCGGGACAGGGGGCGATGAGCAGTTCTTC. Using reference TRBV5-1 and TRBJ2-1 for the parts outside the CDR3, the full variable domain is KAGVTQTPRYLIKTRGQQVTLSCSPISGHRSVSWYQQTPGQGLQFLFEYFSETQRNKGNFPGRFSGRQFSNSRSEMNVSTLELGDSALYLCASSTGTGGDEQFFGPGTRLTVL.